The clone carrying this TCR beta chain has at least ten counts. The antigen is unknown. As processed by the authors: With a range of 23,224 to 690,600, the median per sample was 95,638 TCRs. TCRdb reprocessed the RACE reads with MiXCR, giving one entry per CDR3 protein. The authors' filters were not applied to this entry. In the table there are some 40,000 distinct CDR3 sequences, around 4% of which are singletons. The data are from a study of human T cells and chemical hapten exposure. Study observations and caveats: After DPC sensitization, TCRs above 1 in 1000 frequency showed no change.

Time point noted: healthy volunteer bleed at 6 weeks. Unfractionated whole blood yielded the extracted total RNA. The germline V gene has CDR1 SGHRS and CDR2 YFSETQ. Trimming at V came to 3 bases and at J to 3 bases, leaving 8 bases not matched to a gene. The CDR3 has 15 residues. This receptor was taken from a human donor in good health. Some clones in this sample may be carry-over from other donors' samples. The sequenced sample consisted of whole blood. The J gene is TRBJ1-1, the V gene TRBV5-1; 7 bases align to TRBD1. In DNA form, the CDR3 reads TGCGCCAGCAGCTACCGGGACAGCAGGGACACTGAAGCTTTCTTT. Amino acid sequence: CASSYRDSRDTEAFF.